This T cell receptor beta chain was sequenced for a study of blood T cell repertoires in COVID-19. Looking at the study overall: COVID-19 samples from acute and convalescent phases originated in the United States, Italy and Spain. PBMCs, B-cell-depleted T cells, or T cells provided the cDNA or gDNA that made up the material.

Only in-frame clones appear in the TCRdb table, and some are missing; sequencing was by immunoSEQ multiplex PCR. The sample yields 120,000 to 150,000 clones, about 87% seen once. This CDR3 contains 14 residues. The V and J ends lost 1 base and 6 bases respectively, with 10 bases between them. The V gene's germline CDR1 is MNHEY and CDR2 SMNVEV (reference sequence). The sample comprised peripheral blood. V and J are TRBV27 and TRBJ1-5; D possibly corresponds to TRBD1 (5 bases). This clonotype originated in a woman in her forties with acute or convalescent COVID-19. This CDR3 is CASSLFQGTQPQHF. The CDR3 DNA is TGTGCCAGCAGTTTATTCCAGGGAACTCAGCCCCAGCATTTT.